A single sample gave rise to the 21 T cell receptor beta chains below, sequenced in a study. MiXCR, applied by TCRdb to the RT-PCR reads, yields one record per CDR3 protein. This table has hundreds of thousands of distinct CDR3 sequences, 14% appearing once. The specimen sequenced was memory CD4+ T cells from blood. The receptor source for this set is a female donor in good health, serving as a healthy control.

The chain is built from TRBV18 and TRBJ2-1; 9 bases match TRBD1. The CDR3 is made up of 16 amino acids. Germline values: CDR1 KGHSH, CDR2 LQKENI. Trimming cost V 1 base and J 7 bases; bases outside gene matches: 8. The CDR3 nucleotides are TGTGCCAGCTCACCACAGGATACAGGGGGCAGGAATGAGCAGTTCTTC. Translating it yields CASSPQDTGGRNEQFF.

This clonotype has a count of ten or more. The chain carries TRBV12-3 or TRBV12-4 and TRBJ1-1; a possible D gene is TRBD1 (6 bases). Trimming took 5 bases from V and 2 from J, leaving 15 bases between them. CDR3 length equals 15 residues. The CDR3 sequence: CASSLTTGVNTEAFF. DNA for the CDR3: TGTGCCAGCAGTCTCACGACAGGAGTCAACACTGAAGCTTTCTTT.

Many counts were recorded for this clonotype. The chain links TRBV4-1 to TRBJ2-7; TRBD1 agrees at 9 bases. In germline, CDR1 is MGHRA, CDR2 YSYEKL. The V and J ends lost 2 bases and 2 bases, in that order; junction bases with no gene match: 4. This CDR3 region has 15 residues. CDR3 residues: CASSQPGTGTYEQYF. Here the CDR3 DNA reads TGCGCCAGCAGCCAACCCGGGACAGGGACCTACGAGCAGTACTTC.

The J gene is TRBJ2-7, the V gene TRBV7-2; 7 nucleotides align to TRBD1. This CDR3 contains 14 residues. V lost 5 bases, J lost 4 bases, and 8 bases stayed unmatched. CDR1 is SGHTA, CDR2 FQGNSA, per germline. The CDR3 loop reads CASSINPGGYEQYF. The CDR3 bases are TGTGCCAGCAGCATTAATCCAGGGGGTTACGAGCAGTACTTC. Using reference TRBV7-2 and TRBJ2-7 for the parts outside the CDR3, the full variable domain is GAGVSQSPSNKVTEKGKDVELRCDPISGHTALYWYRQSLGQGLEFLIYFQGNSAPDKSGLPSDRFSAERTGGSVSTLTIQRTQQEDSAVYLCASSINPGGYEQYFGPGTRLTVT.

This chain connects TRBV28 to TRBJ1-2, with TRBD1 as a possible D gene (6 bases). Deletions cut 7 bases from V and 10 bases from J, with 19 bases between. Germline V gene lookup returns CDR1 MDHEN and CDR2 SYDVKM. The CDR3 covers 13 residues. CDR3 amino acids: CASNLQTGPTYTF. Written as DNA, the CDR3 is TGTGCCAGCAACCTCCAGACAGGCCCGACCTACACCTTC.

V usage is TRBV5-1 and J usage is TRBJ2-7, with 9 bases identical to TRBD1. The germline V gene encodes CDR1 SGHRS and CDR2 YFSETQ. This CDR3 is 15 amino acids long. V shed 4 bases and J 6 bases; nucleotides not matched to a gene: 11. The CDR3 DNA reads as TGCGCCAGCAGCGCATTACCGGGACAGGGAGTCGAGCAGTACTTC. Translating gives CASSALPGQGVEQYF.

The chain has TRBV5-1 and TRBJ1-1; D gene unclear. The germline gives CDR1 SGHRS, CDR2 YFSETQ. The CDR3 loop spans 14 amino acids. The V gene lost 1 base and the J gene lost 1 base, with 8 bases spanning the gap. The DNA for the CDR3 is TGCGCCAGCAGCTTGCCACAGAAGAACACTGAAGCTTTCTTT. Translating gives CASSLPQKNTEAFF.

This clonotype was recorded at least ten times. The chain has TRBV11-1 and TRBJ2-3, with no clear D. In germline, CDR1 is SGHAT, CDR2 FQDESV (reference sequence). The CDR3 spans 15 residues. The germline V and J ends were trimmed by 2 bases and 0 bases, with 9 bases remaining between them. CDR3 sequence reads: CASSLLVPSTDTQYF. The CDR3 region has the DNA TGTGCCAGCAGCTTACTCGTTCCTAGCACAGATACGCAGTATTTT.

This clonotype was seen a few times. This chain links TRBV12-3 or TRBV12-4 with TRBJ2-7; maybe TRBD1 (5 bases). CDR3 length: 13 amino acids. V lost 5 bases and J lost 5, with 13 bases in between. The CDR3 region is CASSGNLGHEQYF. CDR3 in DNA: TGTGCCAGCAGTGGGAATCTGGGGCACGAGCAGTACTTC.

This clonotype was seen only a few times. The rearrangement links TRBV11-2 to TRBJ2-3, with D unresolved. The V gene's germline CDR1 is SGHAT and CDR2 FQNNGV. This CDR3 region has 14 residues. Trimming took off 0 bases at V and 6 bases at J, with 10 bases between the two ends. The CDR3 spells CASSLDLFSDTQYF. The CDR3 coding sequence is TGTGCCAGCAGCTTAGATCTATTCTCGGATACGCAGTATTTT.

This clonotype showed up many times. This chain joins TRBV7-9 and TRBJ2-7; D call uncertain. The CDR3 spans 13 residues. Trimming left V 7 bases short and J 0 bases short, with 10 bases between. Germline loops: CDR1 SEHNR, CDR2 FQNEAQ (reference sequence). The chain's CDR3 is CASTRSNSYEQYF. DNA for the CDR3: TGTGCCAGCACCAGGTCAAACTCCTACGAGCAGTACTTC.

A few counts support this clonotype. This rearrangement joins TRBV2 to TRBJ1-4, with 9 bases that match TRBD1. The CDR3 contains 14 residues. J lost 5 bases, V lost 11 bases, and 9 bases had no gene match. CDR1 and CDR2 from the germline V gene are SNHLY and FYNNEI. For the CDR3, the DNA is TGTGCCGGATCCCTGGGACAGGGCAATGAAAAACTGTTTTTT. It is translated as CAGSLGQGNEKLFF.

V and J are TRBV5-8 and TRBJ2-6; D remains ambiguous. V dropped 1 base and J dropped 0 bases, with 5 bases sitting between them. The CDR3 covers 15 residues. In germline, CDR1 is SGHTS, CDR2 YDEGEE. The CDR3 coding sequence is TGTGCCAGCAGCTTGAGCCTCTCTGGGGCCAACGTCCTGACTTTC. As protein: CASSLSLSGANVLTF.

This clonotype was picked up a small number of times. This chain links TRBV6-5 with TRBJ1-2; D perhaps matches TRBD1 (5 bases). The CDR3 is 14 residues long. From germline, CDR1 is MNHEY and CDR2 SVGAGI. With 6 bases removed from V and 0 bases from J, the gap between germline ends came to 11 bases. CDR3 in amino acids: CASRGTLANYGYTF. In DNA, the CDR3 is TGTGCCAGCAGGGGGACGTTGGCTAACTATGGCTACACCTTC.

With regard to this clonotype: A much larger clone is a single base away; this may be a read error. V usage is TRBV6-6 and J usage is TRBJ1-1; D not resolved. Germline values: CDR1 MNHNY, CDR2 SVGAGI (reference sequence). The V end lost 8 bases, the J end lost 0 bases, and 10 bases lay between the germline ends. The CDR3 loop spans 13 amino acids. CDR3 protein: CASAMIMNTEAFF. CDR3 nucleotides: TGTGCCAGCGCAATGATCATGAACACTGAAGCTTTCTTT.

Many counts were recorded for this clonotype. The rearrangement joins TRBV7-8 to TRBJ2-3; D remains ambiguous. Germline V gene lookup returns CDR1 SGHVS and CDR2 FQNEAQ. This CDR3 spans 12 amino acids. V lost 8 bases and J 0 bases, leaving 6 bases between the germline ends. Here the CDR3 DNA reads TGTGCCAGCGGATCTAGCACAGATACGCAGTATTTT. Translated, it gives CASGSSTDTQYF.

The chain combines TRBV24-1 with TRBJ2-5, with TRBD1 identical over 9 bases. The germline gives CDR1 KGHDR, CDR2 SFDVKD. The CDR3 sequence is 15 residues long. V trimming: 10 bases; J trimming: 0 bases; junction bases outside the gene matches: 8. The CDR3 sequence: CATRSGQGNQETQYF. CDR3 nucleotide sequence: TGTGCCACTCGATCGGGACAGGGTAACCAAGAGACCCAGTACTTC.

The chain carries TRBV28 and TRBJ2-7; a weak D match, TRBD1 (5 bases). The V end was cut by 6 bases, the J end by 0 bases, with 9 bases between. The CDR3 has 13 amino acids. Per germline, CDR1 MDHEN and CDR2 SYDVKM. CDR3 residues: CASSREVSYEQYF. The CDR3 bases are TGTGCCAGCAGCAGGGAAGTCTCCTACGAGCAGTACTTC.

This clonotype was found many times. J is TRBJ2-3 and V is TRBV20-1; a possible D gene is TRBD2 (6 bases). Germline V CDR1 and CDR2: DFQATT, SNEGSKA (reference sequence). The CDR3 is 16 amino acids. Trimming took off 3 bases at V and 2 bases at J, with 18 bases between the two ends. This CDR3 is CSASRSLASFTDTQYF. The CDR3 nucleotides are TGCAGTGCTAGTAGATCTCTAGCGTCCTTCACAGATACGCAGTATTTT.

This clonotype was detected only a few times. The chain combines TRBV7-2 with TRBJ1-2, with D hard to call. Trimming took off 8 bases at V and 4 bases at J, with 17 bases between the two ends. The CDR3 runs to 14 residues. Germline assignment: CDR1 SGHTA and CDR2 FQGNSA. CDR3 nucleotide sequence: TGTGCCAGCTCCGCGGGTTTTGGTGTCTATGGCTACACCTTC. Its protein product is CASSAGFGVYGYTF.

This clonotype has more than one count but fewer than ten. CDR3 sequence: CSARDYSGAYNEQFF. CDR3 sequence (DNA): TGCAGTGCCAGGGACTATAGCGGAGCTTACAATGAGCAGTTCTTC. The V gene is TRBV20-1, the J gene TRBJ2-1; 7 bases fit TRBD2. This CDR3 spans 15 amino acids. Germline CDR1 and CDR2: DFQATT and SNEGSKA (reference sequence). V was clipped by 6 bases and J by 4 bases; unmatched bases: 12.